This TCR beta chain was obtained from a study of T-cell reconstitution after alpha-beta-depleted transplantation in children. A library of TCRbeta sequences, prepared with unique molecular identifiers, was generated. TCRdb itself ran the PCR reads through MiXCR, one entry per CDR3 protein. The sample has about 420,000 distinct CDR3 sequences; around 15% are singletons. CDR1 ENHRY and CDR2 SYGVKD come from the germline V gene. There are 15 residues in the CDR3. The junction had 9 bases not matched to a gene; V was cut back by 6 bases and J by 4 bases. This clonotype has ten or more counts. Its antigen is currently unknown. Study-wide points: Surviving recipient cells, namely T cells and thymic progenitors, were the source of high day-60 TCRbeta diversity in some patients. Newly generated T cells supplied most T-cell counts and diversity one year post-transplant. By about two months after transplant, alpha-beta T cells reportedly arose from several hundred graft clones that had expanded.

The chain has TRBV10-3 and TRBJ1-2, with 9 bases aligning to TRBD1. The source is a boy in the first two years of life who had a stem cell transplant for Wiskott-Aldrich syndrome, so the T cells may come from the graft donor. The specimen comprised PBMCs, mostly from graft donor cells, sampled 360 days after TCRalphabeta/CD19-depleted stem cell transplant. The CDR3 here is CAISQDRGKGYGYTF. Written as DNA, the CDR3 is TGTGCCATCAGCCAGGACAGGGGAAAAGGCTATGGCTACACCTTC.